Each of the 17 T cell receptor beta chains below was sequenced from the same sample in a study of blood T cell repertoires in COVID-19. Produced via immunoSEQ multiplex PCR; TCRdb's table is partial and in-frame only. Seen here are a few hundred thousand clones, 80% to 85% observed once, and the top ten hold approximately 3.2%. Sequencing was performed on peripheral blood. The receptor set was obtained from a woman under 30 with acute or convalescent COVID-19.

J is TRBJ2-7 and V is TRBV6-6; D is perhaps TRBD2 (6 bases). V was clipped by 8 bases and J by 3 bases, with 11 bases between them. CDR3 length: 12 residues. Germline lookup yields CDR1 MNHNY and CDR2 SVGAGI (reference sequence). CDR3 DNA: TGTGCCAGCGATTCAGCGGGCTACGAGCAGTACTTC. As protein: CASDSAGYEQYF.

V and J are TRBV7-8 and TRBJ2-7; weak D call: TRBD2 (6 bases). Trimming pared 1 base from V and 5 bases from J, leaving 18 bases between. This CDR3 is built from 16 residues. Germline CDR1 SGHVS, CDR2 FQNEAQ. The CDR3 spells CASSLGGPGVRDEQYF. For the CDR3, the DNA is TGTGCCAGCAGCTTAGGAGGTCCGGGAGTGCGGGACGAGCAGTACTTC.

This clone has only a few counts. The CDR3, as DNA: TGTGCCAGCAGCTTATTACGAGGCGAGCAGTACTTC. Amino acids: CASSLLRGEQYF. The genes are TRBV11-2 and TRBJ2-7; D is uncertain. CDR1 is SGHAT, CDR2 FQNNGV, per germline. The CDR3 sequence is 12 residues long. Deletions cut 2 bases from V and 6 bases from J, with 8 bases between.

The gene calls are TRBV7-9 and TRBJ2-1, with TRBD2 matching over 7 bases. Germline V gives CDR1 SEHNR, CDR2 FQNEAQ (reference sequence). The J segment lost 8 bases and the V segment lost 1 base, leaving 8 bases of the junction unmatched. The CDR3 loop spans 15 amino acids. In DNA, the CDR3 is TGTGCCAGCAGCTTAGAGAGGACTAGAGTCCATGAGCAGTTCTTC. Translated, it gives CASSLERTRVHEQFF.

The chain uses TRBV4-3 and TRBJ1-2; the D is unclear. Per germline, CDR1 LGHNA and CDR2 YSLEER. V shed 8 bases and J shed 4 bases, with 20 bases lying between them. This CDR3 contains 15 residues. CDR3 DNA: TGCGCCAGCGGGTTGGAGCACGGTGGGAGCTATGGCTACACCTTC. Its translation is CASGLEHGGSYGYTF.

The rearrangement links TRBV7-9 to TRBJ2-7; 11 bases match TRBD1. After removal of 5 bases from V and 4 bases from J, the junction contained 7 bases not matched to a gene. The length of the CDR3 is 15 residues. Looked up from germline, CDR1 is SEHNR and CDR2 is FQNEAQ (reference sequence). Here the CDR3 DNA reads TGTGCCAGCAGCCGTGGGACAGGGGGAAATTACGAGCAGTACTTC. It translates to CASSRGTGGNYEQYF.

In its sample, this clone was seen a few times. The chain is built from TRBV6-5 and TRBJ2-7; D is perhaps TRBD1 (6 bases). Germline V CDR1 and CDR2: MNHEY, SVGAGI. The CDR3 totals 15 residues. V was cut by 2 bases and J by 0 bases, with 11 bases left in between. CDR3 in DNA: TGTGCCAGCAGTTACCAGGTGGACAGCTCCTACGAGCAGTACTTC. Protein: CASSYQVDSSYEQYF.

In this sample, this clone turned up once. The V and J genes are TRBV7-2 and TRBJ2-2, with TRBD2 identical over 10 bases. The trim removed 5 bases at V and 6 bases at J, leaving 9 bases unmatched. This CDR3 is 16 amino acids long. Germline V gives CDR1 SGHTA, CDR2 FQGNSA. The CDR3: CASSPRAGGFAGELFF. CDR3 nucleotides: TGTGCCAGCAGCCCAAGAGCGGGAGGGTTCGCCGGGGAGCTGTTTTTT.

The genes are TRBV28 and TRBJ1-5; D remains unclear. The V and J ends lost 6 bases and 4 bases respectively, with 10 bases between them. The CDR3 is 13 amino acids. The germline gives CDR1 MDHEN, CDR2 SYDVKM. For the CDR3, the DNA is TGTGCCAGCAGACCCACTTTAAATCAGCCCCAGCATTTT. The encoded protein is CASRPTLNQPQHF.

V and J are TRBV27 and TRBJ2-3, with D perhaps matching TRBD2 (6 bases). The ends were cut back, 3 bases at V and 4 bases at J, with 8 bases in the middle. The CDR3 runs 13 residues. Germline CDR1 and CDR2: MNHEY and SMNVEV (reference sequence). The CDR3, as DNA: TGTGCCAGCAGTTTCGGGGGTTCAGATACGCAGTATTTT. This codes for CASSFGGSDTQYF.

The chain combines TRBV5-1 with TRBJ1-2, with 8 positions matching TRBD1. CDR1 is SGHRS and CDR2 is YFSETQ in the germline V gene. This CDR3 has 13 residues. V gave up 4 bases and J gave up 6 bases; unmatched junction bases: 5. CDR3: CASSPGQVDGYTF. CDR3 coding DNA: TGCGCCAGCAGCCCGGGACAGGTGGATGGCTACACCTTC.

The chain links TRBV6-7 to TRBJ2-6; D perhaps matches TRBD1 (5 bases). TRBV6-7 is reported as an ORF; its role is uncertain. Trimming stripped 0 bases from V and 4 bases from J, with 16 bases between. The CDR3 has 18 amino acids. CDR3 DNA: TGTGCCAGCAGTTACTCGAAGCAGGGTGTTAAGGGGGCCAACGTCCTGACTTTC. It is translated as CASSYSKQGVKGANVLTF.

V and J are TRBV11-2 and TRBJ2-1; 7 bases map to TRBD1. The V gene's germline CDR1 is SGHAT and CDR2 FQNNGV. This CDR3 has 14 amino acids. J gave up 8 bases and V 5 bases, and 9 bases lay outside the gene matches. DNA for the CDR3: TGTGCCAGCAGCACCCGACAGGGTAGGCATGAGCAGTTCTTC. This gives the protein CASSTRQGRHEQFF.

The chain recombines TRBV5-1 with TRBJ2-6; TRBD1 aligns across 12 bases. Germline V lookup: CDR1 SGHRS, CDR2 YFSETQ. With V trimmed by 4 bases and J by 1 base, 6 bases remained unmatched. The CDR3 sequence is 18 residues long. Here the CDR3 reads CASSQGQGAMSGANVLTF. The CDR3 DNA is TGCGCCAGCAGCCAGGGACAGGGGGCGATGTCTGGGGCCAACGTCCTGACTTTC.

This chain links TRBV2 with TRBJ2-5, with 7 bases fitting TRBD1. Trimming took 6 bases from V and 4 from J; bases not matched to a gene: 5. CDR3 length: 13 residues. CDR1 SNHLY and CDR2 FYNNEI come from the germline V gene. CDR3 in DNA: TGTGCCAGCAGAACTACAGGGGTAGAGACCCAGTACTTC. Translating it yields CASRTTGVETQYF.

The chain links TRBV4-1 to TRBJ2-5, with D possibly matching TRBD2 (5 bases). This CDR3 has 15 residues. V lost 4 bases and J lost 3, with 15 bases in between. The germline gives CDR1 MGHRA, CDR2 YSYEKL. This CDR3 reads CASSRIEDGEETQYF. CDR3 coding DNA: TGCGCCAGCAGCCGCATTGAAGACGGGGAAGAGACCCAGTACTTC.

The rearrangement joins TRBV28 to TRBJ1-5; 7 bases line up with TRBD1. This CDR3 has 15 residues. Trimming removed 10 bases from V and 0 bases from J; junction bases left unmatched: 9. The germline gives CDR1 MDHEN, CDR2 SYDVKM. This CDR3 is CATKGTVYSNQPQHF. The CDR3, as DNA: TGTGCCACCAAGGGGACAGTTTATAGCAATCAGCCCCAGCATTTT.